Listed below are T cell receptor beta chains from one sample, sequenced in a study of T-cell memory formation after mild COVID-19. One entry per CDR3 protein, called by TCRdb with MiXCR from the 5' RACE reads. This table has some 130,000 distinct CDR3 sequences, approximately 26% appearing once. The material sequenced was PBMCs or a T cell subset sorted from them (not recorded which). Every receptor here comes from an adult woman who had mild COVID-19 (a few samples of this study predate the infection). Cell type and time point are not known. Both conserved end residues are part of each CDR3. D genes are given only for firm matches. Clone size is not always given. Where it is, it says once, few, many or a class for expanded clones.

>TRBD1|few|TRBJ1-5|TRBV27
CASSGQGSSQPQHF
TGTGCCAGCAGCGGACAGGGGTCATCGCAGCCCCAGCATTTT
>.|.|TRBJ1-3|TRBV19
CASSMGVSRYTIYF
TGTGCCAGTAGTATGGGGGTCTCGCGCTACACCATATATTTT
>TRBD2|few|TRBJ2-7|TRBV12-3/TRBV12-4
CASSPGLAGEASYEQYF
TGTGCCAGCAGCCCGGGACTAGCGGGAGAGGCGTCCTACGAGCAGTACTTC
>.|few|TRBJ1-2|TRBV5-1
CASSSRGYGYTF
TGCGCCAGCAGCTCCCGTGGCTATGGCTACACCTTC
>.|.|TRBJ2-7|TRBV6-5
CASSYRSSAGYEQYF
TGTGCCAGCAGTTACCGGTCTAGCGCGGGCTACGAGCAGTACTTC
>.|few|TRBJ1-1|TRBV25-1
CASTSWEGTNTEAFF
TGTGCCAGCACCTCATGGGAGGGGACGAACACTGAAGCTTTCTTT
>TRBD1|.|TRBJ1-4|TRBV4-1
CASSPGRGSYEKLFF
TGCGCCAGCAGCCCCGGCAGGGGGTCGTATGAAAAACTGTTTTTT
>TRBD1|.|TRBJ2-7|TRBV5-1
CASGTGTGHYEQYF
TGCGCCAGCGGTACGGGGACAGGGCACTACGAGCAGTACTTC
>.|.|TRBJ2-2|TRBV7-7
CASSQRRGENTGELFF
TGTGCTAGCAGCCAACGCAGGGGAGAGAACACCGGGGAGCTGTTTTTT
>.|few|TRBJ2-7|TRBV7-9
CASRILSEQYF
TGTGCCAGCAGGATCCTAAGCGAGCAGTACTTC
>.|few|TRBJ2-1|TRBV12-3/TRBV12-4
CATATGYGQFF
TGTGCCACTGCAACAGGGTACGGGCAGTTCTTC
>.|few|TRBJ2-7|TRBV6-6
CASSSLQIQPEYEQYF
TGTGCCAGCAGTTCACTACAGATCCAACCCGAGTACGAGCAGTACTTC
>.|few|TRBJ2-1|TRBV4-1
CASSQINSGAGNEQFF
TGCGCCAGCAGCCAAATTAACAGCGGCGCAGGGAATGAGCAGTTCTTC